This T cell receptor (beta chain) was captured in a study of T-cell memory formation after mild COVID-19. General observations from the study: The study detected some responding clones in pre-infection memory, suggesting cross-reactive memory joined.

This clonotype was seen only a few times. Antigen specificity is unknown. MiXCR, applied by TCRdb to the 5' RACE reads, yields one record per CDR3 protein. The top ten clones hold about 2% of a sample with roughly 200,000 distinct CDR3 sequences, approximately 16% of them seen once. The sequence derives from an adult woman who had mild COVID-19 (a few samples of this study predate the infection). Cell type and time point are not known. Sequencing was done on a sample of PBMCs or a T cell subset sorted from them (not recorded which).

CDR3 nucleotides: TGTGCCAGCAGCCCCGGGCGTACAGGAGGCACAGATACGCAGTATTTT. Its protein product is CASSPGRTGGTDTQYF. The genes are TRBV7-3 and TRBJ2-3, with D possibly being TRBD1 (5 bases). V was pared by 5 bases and J by 1 base, with 16 bases between. The CDR3 loop spans 16 amino acids. Germline CDR1 and CDR2: SGHTA and FQGTGA.